This entry lists 5 T cell receptor beta chains sequenced from one sample in a study of T cell clones after liver transplantation. Measured with immunoSEQ multiplex PCR; TCRdb has only the in-frame clones, and not every one. The sample holds 72,000 or so clones, approximately 87% seen once. The material sequenced was CD4+ T cells from blood, taken at the 22-month timepoint. The receptors stem from a human patient who received a liver transplant. A share of the T cells may be of graft donor origin.

This chain connects TRBV29-1 to TRBJ2-5; possibly TRBD1 or TRBD2 for D (5 bases each). Trimming pared 2 bases from V and 1 base from J, leaving 14 bases between. Germline lookup yields CDR1 SQVTM and CDR2 ANQGSEA. The CDR3 runs 15 residues. CDR3 residues: CSVEPPGAPQETQYF. CDR3 DNA: TGCAGCGTTGAACCCCCCGGGGCTCCCCAAGAGACCCAGTACTTC.

This sequence joins TRBV6-6 and TRBJ1-6; TRBD1 agrees at 8 bases. Germline-derived CDR1 and CDR2 are MNHNY and SVGAGI (reference sequence). The CDR3 covers 14 residues. The trim removed 6 bases at V and 10 bases at J, leaving 8 bases unmatched. The CDR3 DNA is TGTGCCAGCAGCCGTAGGACAGGGTTATCACCCCTCCACTTT. This sequence encodes CASSRRTGLSPLHF.

The chain has TRBV10-3 and TRBJ2-3; TRBD2 aligns across 7 bases. This CDR3 has 16 residues. J gave up 2 bases and V 3 bases, and 8 bases lay outside the gene matches. Germline V lookup: CDR1 ENHRY, CDR2 SYGVKD. The DNA for the CDR3 is TGTGCCATCAGTGAAGAGAGCGGGGCTTACACAGATACGCAGTATTTT. Translated, it gives CAISEESGAYTDTQYF.

This clone was counted once. The chain joins TRBV10-3 to TRBJ1-5; possibly TRBD1 for D (6 bases). The germline V gene encodes CDR1 ENHRY and CDR2 SYGVKD. Trimming left V 7 bases short and J 5 bases short, with 15 bases between. The CDR3 loop spans 14 amino acids. The CDR3 spells CAINQGQPDQPQHF. The CDR3 nucleotides read TGTGCCATCAATCAAGGACAGCCCGATCAGCCCCAGCATTTT.

The V gene is TRBV7-2, the J gene TRBJ2-2; D gene ambiguous. Germline CDR1 SGHTA, CDR2 FQGNSA. Trimming took 2 bases from V and 1 from J, leaving 14 bases between them. The CDR3 totals 17 residues. CDR3 amino acids: CASSLRGGPLNTGELFF. Here the CDR3 DNA reads TGTGCCAGCAGCTTACGCGGCGGACCCTTGAACACCGGGGAGCTGTTTTTT.